This T cell receptor (beta chain) was sequenced during a study of blood T cell repertoires in COVID-19. This CDR3 is built from 13 residues. Trimming took 6 bases from V and 2 from J, leaving 9 bases between them. As processed by the authors: Reference gene primer amplification yielded estimated nucleated cell counts. TCRdb keeps only in-frame clones here, not all; method: immunoSEQ multiplex PCR. Clone size and V and J calls were adopted from that table, with D and trimming inferred from the DNA. Of roughly 300,000 clones in the sample, over 75% are singletons; the top ten hold 0.9% to 1.2%. J is TRBJ2-3 and V is TRBV12-3 or TRBV12-4, with D possibly TRBD2 on 6 matching bases. Sequenced sample: PBMCs or T cells enriched from blood (not recorded which). This TCR was recovered from a woman in her 30s who had recovered from COVID-19. The CDR3 is CASRRDATDTQYF. CDR3 sequence (DNA): TGTGCCAGCAGGCGGGACGCCACAGATACGCAGTATTTT.